This TCR beta chain was identified in a study of CD8+CD57+ T cells in acquired aplastic anemia. Overall study context: The sorted CD4+ and CD8+ cells yielded an average about 3.5 ug of DNA. Healthy donor CD4+ cell samples had a mean of around 10 million reads.

Both TCR beta VDJ combination and CDR3 sequence profiling were carried out. Genomic DNA was the template for this profiling. TCRdb ran MiXCR on the reads and lists one entry per CDR3 protein. The profile shows 150,000 to 200,000 distinct CDR3 sequences, around 45% of them singletons. Sequencing input: sorted CD4+, CD8+, or CD8+CD57+ T cells (not recorded which) from PBMCs. The clonotype originates from a human donor in good health.

Here the CDR3 DNA reads TGTGCCATCAGTGACGTACGTGGAGGGGTCTATGGCTACACCTTC. It encodes CAISDVRGGVYGYTF. V usage is TRBV10-3 and J usage is TRBJ1-2; possible D gene TRBD1, 5 bases. The length of the CDR3 is 15 residues. Deletions cut 3 bases from V and 4 bases from J, with 15 bases between. CDR1 is ENHRY and CDR2 is SYGVKD in the germline V gene.